The rows below give T cell receptor beta chains drawn from one sample of a study of blood T cell repertoires in COVID-19. The table came from immunoSEQ multiplex PCR; TCRdb's copy has only in-frame clones and leaves some out. Of 35,000 to 40,000 clones detected, about 85% appear once; the ten largest clones hold roughly 4.8%. Sequenced: peripheral blood. These receptors were obtained from a man aged 60-69 years with COVID-19, enrolled during active disease. Both conserved end residues are part of each CDR3. Each record gives: D gene, V gene, J gene, clone size, CDR3 protein, CDR3 DNA. D genes are given only for firm matches. Clone size is stated in some rows and not others, as once, few, many or a class when expanded.

TRBD1,TRBV6-5,TRBJ1-4,NA,CASSYASGTGEKLFF,TGTGCCAGCAGTTACGCCTCCGGGACAGGGGAAAAACTGTTTTTT
NA,TRBV5-1,TRBJ2-1,NA,CASSLVTQVDNEQFF,TGCGCCAGCAGCTTGGTAACACAGGTAGACAATGAGCAGTTCTTC
TRBD1,TRBV6-5,TRBJ2-7,NA,CASSRTGTLYEQYF,TGTGCCAGCAGTAGGACAGGAACTCTCTACGAGCAGTACTTC
TRBD1,TRBV9,TRBJ1-2,NA,CASSVDGTGVYGYTF,TGTGCCAGCAGCGTAGACGGGACAGGGGTATATGGCTACACCTTC
TRBD2,TRBV3-1/TRBV3-2,TRBJ2-3,NA,CASSRGGLAGVTDTQYF,TGTGCCAGCAGCCGGGGTGGGCTAGCGGGAGTAACAGATACGCAGTATTTT
NA,TRBV27,TRBJ2-3,once,CASSVTRTDTQYF,TGTGCCAGCAGTGTGACTCGCACAGATACGCAGTATTTT
NA,TRBV9,TRBJ2-1,NA,CASSAGGAGLSYNEQFF,TGTGCCAGCAGCGCTGGAGGGGCCGGGCTCTCCTACAATGAGCAGTTCTTC
TRBD1,TRBV30,TRBJ2-7,NA,CAWSVQRTGKYF,TGTGCCTGGAGTGTACAGCGGACAGGAAAGTACTTC
TRBD1,TRBV5-1,TRBJ2-2,NA,CASATQGFESGELFF,TGCGCCAGCGCGACACAGGGGTTTGAGTCCGGGGAGCTGTTTTTT
NA,TRBV6-5,TRBJ1-4,NA,CASSYSSRGAREKLFF,TGTGCCAGCAGTTACTCGAGTCGGGGGGCGCGGGAAAAACTGTTTTTT
TRBD1,TRBV19,TRBJ2-4,once,CASSIASVGQDQYF,TGTGCCAGTAGTATCGCCTCCGTGGGACAGGATCAGTACTTC
NA,TRBV5-6,TRBJ2-3,NA,CASSLVPGEITDTQYF,TGTGCCAGCAGCTTGGTTCCGGGGGAGATAACAGATACGCAGTATTTT
TRBD1,TRBV10-3,TRBJ2-2,NA,CAITGQGNTGELFF,TGTGCCATCACGGGACAGGGAAACACCGGGGAGCTGTTTTTT
NA,TRBV29-1,TRBJ2-6,NA,CSVVLRTSGANVLTF,TGCAGCGTTGTCTTACGGACATCTGGGGCCAACGTCCTGACTTTC
TRBD1,TRBV29-1,TRBJ1-1,NA,CSVEGQGDTEAFF,TGCAGCGTGGAGGGACAGGGAGACACTGAAGCTTTCTTT
TRBD2,TRBV4-2,TRBJ2-3,NA,CASTLNPLAGAGDTQYF,TGTGCCAGCACCCTAAACCCCCTAGCGGGAGCTGGGGATACGCAGTATTTT
NA,TRBV18,TRBJ1-1,NA,CASSLTSDTNTEAFF,TGTGCCAGCTCACTGACCTCGGACACGAACACTGAAGCTTTCTTT
TRBD1,TRBV7-6,TRBJ1-2,NA,CASSLDVRGDYGYTF,TGTGCCAGCAGCTTAGATGTCAGGGGGGACTATGGCTACACCTTC
NA,TRBV30,TRBJ1-1,NA,CAWSAQVNTEAFF,TGTGCCTGGAGTGCACAAGTGAACACTGAAGCTTTCTTT
NA,TRBV13,TRBJ2-7,NA,CASSLGVPNYEQYF,TGTGCCAGCAGCTTAGGAGTACCTAACTACGAGCAGTACTTC
NA,TRBV30,TRBJ1-5,few,CAWSQVGNQPQHF,TGTGCCTGGTCCCAGGTCGGCAATCAGCCCCAGCATTTT
TRBD1,TRBV28,TRBJ2-7,NA,CASSLKGAPPYEQYF,TGTGCCAGCAGTTTAAAGGGGGCCCCCCCCTACGAGCAGTACTTC
NA,TRBV30,TRBJ1-1,NA,CAWSGDSGEAFF,TGTGCCTGGAGTGGCGATTCAGGTGAAGCTTTCTTT
NA,TRBV5-1,TRBJ2-2,once,CASSLGATRNTGELFF,TGCGCCAGCAGCTTGGGGGCGACAAGGAACACCGGGGAGCTGTTTTTT
NA,TRBV27,TRBJ1-1,NA,CASSVRTGLGWTEAFF,TGTGCCAGCAGTGTCCGAACAGGGTTAGGATGGACTGAAGCTTTCTTT
TRBD1,TRBV7-9,TRBJ1-3,NA,CASSRPGQLTSGNTIYF,TGTGCCAGCAGCAGACCGGGACAGTTAACCTCTGGAAACACCATATATTTT
TRBD1,TRBV4-2,TRBJ1-3,NA,CASSQEYRGGNTIYF,TGTGCCAGCAGCCAAGAGTACAGGGGTGGAAACACCATATATTTT
TRBD1,TRBV7-8,TRBJ1-6,once,CASSLQGAGGSPLHF,TGTGCCAGCAGCTTACAGGGGGCAGGTGGTTCACCCCTCCACTTT
NA,TRBV3-1/TRBV3-2,TRBJ2-2,once,CASTWGQGRTGELFF,TGTGCCAGCACCTGGGGACAAGGTAGAACCGGGGAGCTGTTTTTT
NA,TRBV12-1,TRBJ2-5,NA,CASSPTTGRGIQYF,TGTGCCAGCAGCCCCACTACAGGGAGGGGGATCCAGTACTTC
TRBD2,TRBV6-5,TRBJ2-7,NA,CASSYGLAGPGEQYF,TGTGCCAGCAGTTACGGACTAGCGGGACCCGGCGAGCAGTACTTC
NA,TRBV27,TRBJ1-6,NA,CASSLQGSPLHF,TGTGCCAGCAGTCTCCAGGGTTCGCCCCTCCACTTT
NA,TRBV5-4,TRBJ2-1,NA,CASSPLGSNNEQFF,TGTGCCAGCAGCCCTCTGGGCTCCAACAATGAGCAGTTCTTC
NA,TRBV28,TRBJ1-5,few,CASSKGSWQPQHF,TGTGCCAGCAGTAAGGGGTCGTGGCAGCCCCAGCATTTT
TRBD1,TRBV7-9,TRBJ1-2,NA,CASSLGQGNYGYTF,TGTGCCAGCAGCCTGGGACAGGGAAACTATGGCTACACCTTC
TRBD1,TRBV11-3,TRBJ1-5,few,CASSLRTGPNQPQHF,TGTGCCAGCAGCCTTAGGACAGGCCCAAATCAGCCCCAGCATTTT
NA,TRBV4-2,TRBJ2-7,NA,CASSQSRGMGLGEQYF,TGTGCCAGCAGCCAATCCCGCGGGATGGGTTTGGGCGAGCAGTACTTC
TRBD1,TRBV5-1,TRBJ2-7,NA,CASSSKPDREDYEQYF,TGCGCCAGCAGCTCCAAACCGGACAGGGAAGACTACGAGCAGTACTTC
TRBD1,TRBV5-1,TRBJ1-2,NA,CASSLGQGSSNGYTF,TGCGCCAGCAGTTTGGGACAGGGTTCTTCAAATGGCTACACCTTC
NA,TRBV5-6,TRBJ1-1,few,CASSLSRRVLSNTEAFF,TGTGCCAGCAGCTTGTCTAGGAGGGTCCTATCGAACACTGAAGCTTTCTTT
NA,TRBV28,TRBJ1-2,NA,CASSFKGSGYTF,TGTGCCAGCAGTTTTAAAGGGAGTGGCTACACCTTC
NA,TRBV19,TRBJ2-4,NA,CASSIDERAKNIQYF,TGTGCCAGTAGTATAGATGAGCGGGCTAAAAACATTCAGTACTTC
TRBD1,TRBV9,TRBJ2-3,NA,CASSVEGGVADTQYF,TGTGCCAGCAGCGTAGAAGGGGGCGTTGCAGATACGCAGTATTTT
NA,TRBV6-5,TRBJ1-4,NA,CASSYGGSRYEKLFF,TGTGCCAGCAGTTACGGAGGGAGCCGCTATGAAAAACTGTTTTTT
TRBD2,TRBV4-2,TRBJ2-7,few,CASSPSLAGHYEQYF,TGTGCCAGCAGCCCCTCACTAGCGGGACATTACGAGCAGTACTTC
NA,TRBV11-2,TRBJ2-1,NA,CASSESGNRREQFF,TGTGCCAGCAGCGAAAGCGGAAACCGGAGAGAGCAGTTCTTC
NA,TRBV11-2,TRBJ1-1,once,CASQGTDLLNTEAFF,TGTGCCAGTCAGGGGACGGACCTTTTGAACACTGAAGCTTTCTTT
TRBD2,TRBV6-2/TRBV6-3,TRBJ2-7,NA,CASSYSGREIRSYEQYF,TGTGCCAGCAGTTACTCGGGGAGGGAAATACGCTCCTACGAGCAGTACTTC
NA,TRBV10-3,TRBJ1-6,few,CAISGEVNNSPLHF,TGTGCCATCAGTGGAGAAGTAAATAATTCACCCCTCCACTTT
NA,TRBV12-5,TRBJ2-1,NA,CASGPVGGGPRVSYNEQFF,TGTGCTAGTGGTCCGGTAGGGGGAGGGCCTCGAGTATCCTACAATGAGCAGTTCTTC
TRBD1,TRBV2,TRBJ1-4,NA,CASQGAQRGEKLFF,TGTGCCAGCCAGGGGGCGCAGCGGGGCGAAAAACTGTTTTTT
NA,TRBV28,TRBJ1-4,few,CASGPLGDNEKLFF,TGTGCCAGCGGCCCCCTAGGCGATAATGAAAAACTGTTTTTT
NA,TRBV9,TRBJ2-5,NA,CASSPGRAQETQYF,TGTGCCAGCAGCCCCGGCAGGGCTCAAGAGACCCAGTACTTC
NA,TRBV21-1,TRBJ1-1,NA,CASWTGDLSTEAFF,TGTGCCAGCTGGACAGGGGACTTGAGCACTGAAGCTTTCTTT
TRBD2,TRBV12-5,TRBJ2-3,NA,CASGLGGLAEGTDTQYF,TGTGCTAGTGGTTTGGGGGGACTAGCGGAAGGCACAGATACGCAGTATTTT
NA,TRBV13,TRBJ1-1,NA,CASSASPTGPTEAFF,TGTGCCAGCAGCGCAAGCCCCACAGGGCCCACTGAAGCTTTCTTT
TRBD1,TRBV29-1,TRBJ2-1,NA,CSASAGTAYNEQFF,TGCAGCGCTTCAGCAGGGACAGCTTACAATGAGCAGTTCTTC
NA,TRBV25-1,TRBJ1-2,NA,CASSREDYGYGYTF,TGTGCCAGCAGTAGAGAGGATTACGGCTATGGCTACACCTTC